Given below is one T cell receptor beta chain in context. The antigen remains unidentified. The data are from a study of blood T cells in healthy people across ages. Study-level results: Fewer expanded clones and more diversity marked long-lived versus aged donors.

Individuals who donated were healthy Caucasians from Russia aged 6 to 90. The second PCR ran roughly 6 to 12 cycles with a sample-barcoded 5' primer and J-beta primers. TCRdb passed the 5' RACE reads through MiXCR, listing each CDR3 protein once. The sample shows around 1.5 million distinct CDR3 sequences, almost 35% of them seen only once. The CDR3 sequence is 18 residues long. V was clipped by 8 bases and J by 1 base; unmatched bases: 14. The germline V gene has CDR1 MNHNS and CDR2 SASEGT. Material: blood. This clonotype was sampled from a woman younger than 45 in good health. The gene calls are TRBV6-1 and TRBJ1-5; TRBD1 matches at 10 bases. The CDR3 loop is CASAKGTGASGSNQPQHF. The CDR3 nucleotides read TGTGCCAGCGCGAAGGGGACAGGGGCGTCAGGGAGCAATCAGCCCCAGCATTTT.